The 17 T cell receptor beta chains below all came from one sample that was sequenced in a study of CD8 T cells in ankylosing spondylitis. The study's findings and limits: Apparently characteristic of ankylosing spondylitis blood was a TCR beta motif (eight highly homologous variants).

TCRdb re-called the 5' RACE reads through MiXCR, storing one row per CDR3 protein. This sample yields 75,000 to 95,000 distinct CDR3 sequences, of which more than 8.5% are seen a single time; around 30% belongs to the top ten. These receptors have no known antigen. What was sequenced was blood, either unsorted or a sorted T cell fraction (not recorded which). Receptors originate from a male donor with ankylosing spondylitis.

This clonotype showed up many times. The gene calls are TRBV2 and TRBJ2-1; either TRBD1 or TRBD2 may supply D (5 bases each). The ends were cut back, 5 bases at V and 4 bases at J, with 12 bases in the middle. The CDR3 totals 14 residues. Germline CDR1 is SNHLY and CDR2 is FYNNEI. Here the CDR3 reads CASSSPGPYNEQFF. CDR3 coding DNA: TGTGCCAGCAGTTCACCGGGGCCTTACAATGAGCAGTTCTTC.

This clonotype was counted many times. The gene calls are TRBV5-1 and TRBJ1-1; D is unresolved. The CDR3 length is 14 residues. Trimming removed 0 bases from V and 0 bases from J, with 6 bases in between. CDR1 is SGHRS and CDR2 is YFSETQ in the germline V gene. This CDR3 is CASSLGRLNTEAFF. The DNA for the CDR3 is TGCGCCAGCAGCTTGGGACGGCTGAACACTGAAGCTTTCTTT.

This clonotype came up a few times. CDR3 sequence (DNA): TGTGCCAGCAGCTCGACCGGGACAGGGGAACGTGGGACGATTTGGGGCACTGAAGCTTTCTTT. The encoded protein is CASSSTGTGERGTIWGTEAFF. The V and J genes are TRBV11-1 and TRBJ1-1; 10 bases line up with TRBD1. V lost 4 bases, J lost 4 bases, and 24 bases stayed unmatched. Germline V gives CDR1 SGHAT, CDR2 FQDESV (reference sequence). This CDR3 has 21 residues.

This clonotype was counted ten times or more. This chain links TRBV15 with TRBJ2-3; 8 bases align to TRBD2. V dropped 5 bases and J dropped 0; count of bases not matched to a gene: 7. The CDR3 extends over 16 amino acids. The germline CDR1 and CDR2 sequences are LNHNV and YYDKDF (reference sequence). CDR3 protein: CATSPRLATSTDTQYF. The CDR3 coding sequence is TGTGCCACCAGCCCTAGACTAGCGACTAGCACAGATACGCAGTATTTT.

The chain combines TRBV20-1 with TRBJ2-1, with 10 bases fitting TRBD2. This CDR3 contains 16 residues. V lost 1 base and J lost 6; bases outside the gene matches: 9. Germline CDR1 DFQATT, CDR2 SNEGSKA (reference sequence). The CDR3 reads CSARGGTSGTFNEQFF. DNA of the CDR3: TGCAGTGCTAGAGGGGGAACTAGCGGGACGTTCAATGAGCAGTTCTTC.

This clonotype was detected only a few times. The chain is built from TRBV9 and TRBJ2-2, with 10 bases fitting TRBD2. CDR1 and CDR2 from the germline V gene are SGDLS and YYNGEE. This CDR3 contains 17 residues. Trimming took 6 bases from V and 4 from J; bases not matched to a gene: 12. CDR3 in amino acids: CASTLGLAESGTGELFF. CDR3 DNA sequence: TGTGCCAGCACCTTAGGACTAGCGGAGTCGGGCACCGGGGAGCTGTTTTTT.

Many counts were recorded for this clonotype. The chain has TRBV5-4 and TRBJ1-1; tentatively, D is TRBD1 (6 bases). Germline CDR1 SGHNT, CDR2 YYREEE (reference sequence). V was trimmed by 3 bases and J by 2 bases, leaving 8 bases between them. The CDR3 loop spans 13 amino acids. Here the CDR3 DNA reads TGTGCCAGCAGCTGGACAGAAAACACTGAAGCTTTCTTT. Its protein product is CASSWTENTEAFF.

This clonotype was recorded many times. The rearrangement uses TRBV7-9 and TRBJ1-1; a weak D match, TRBD1 (5 bases). The V end lost 2 bases, the J end lost 6 bases, and 7 bases lay between the germline ends. CDR1 and CDR2 from the germline V gene are SEHNR and FQNEAQ (reference sequence). CDR3 length equals 12 residues. DNA of the CDR3: TGTGCCAGCAGCTTATTAGGGGCTGAAGCTTTCTTT. This sequence encodes CASSLLGAEAFF.

The V gene is TRBV12-3 or TRBV12-4, the J gene TRBJ2-7; no reliable D call. Trimming shortened V by 4 bases and J by 6 bases, and 13 bases separated the two germline ends. This CDR3 contains 13 residues. The CDR3 here is CASSSQSGAEQYV. For the CDR3, the DNA is TGTGCCAGCAGTTCTCAGTCCGGCGCCGAGCAGTACGTC.

In this sample, this clonotype turned up many times. As DNA, the CDR3 is TGTGCCACCAGCTCCCGGACTAGCGGATTATACGAGCAGTACTTC. It is translated as CATSSRTSGLYEQYF. This rearrangement joins TRBV15 to TRBJ2-7, with 10 nucleotides matching TRBD2. The length of the CDR3 is 15 residues. V lost 5 bases, J lost 4 bases, and 8 bases stayed unmatched. In germline, CDR1 is LNHNV, CDR2 YYDKDF (reference sequence).

This clonotype was seen more than once but under ten times. The rearrangement links TRBV27 to TRBJ2-1, with 13 bases aligning to TRBD2. Germline loops: CDR1 MNHEY, CDR2 SMNVEV (reference sequence). The trim removed 6 bases at V and 3 bases at J, leaving 5 bases unmatched. The CDR3 spans 16 residues. The CDR3 region is CASSPGLAGYYNEQFF. For the CDR3, the DNA is TGTGCCAGCAGCCCGGGACTAGCGGGATACTACAATGAGCAGTTCTTC.

The chain couples TRBV20-1 to TRBJ2-6, with 9 bases fitting TRBD1. The CDR3 has 16 residues. The J segment lost 4 bases and the V segment lost 5 bases, leaving 9 bases of the junction unmatched. Germline assignment: CDR1 DFQATT and CDR2 SNEGSKA (reference sequence). The CDR3 spells CSALQGAATGANVLTF. The CDR3 DNA reads as TGCAGTGCTCTACAGGGGGCAGCAACAGGGGCCAACGTCCTGACTTTC.

This clonotype was counted many times. This chain connects TRBV29-1 to TRBJ2-1; 12 bases are shared with TRBD2. Per germline, CDR1 SQVTM and CDR2 ANQGSEA. V shed 5 bases, J shed 5 bases, and the junction held 4 bases outside the gene matches. This CDR3 has 14 residues. The CDR3 loop reads CSVQGLAGHNEQFF. CDR3 nucleotides: TGCAGCGTTCAAGGACTAGCGGGGCACAATGAGCAGTTCTTC.

The chain recombines TRBV20-1 with TRBJ2-1; maybe TRBD1 (6 bases). Trimming removed 6 bases at V and 0 bases at J, with 21 bases between. The CDR3 spans 17 residues. Germline V gene sequence: CDR1 DFQATT, CDR2 SNEGSKA (reference sequence). The DNA for the CDR3 is TGCAGTGCCACGGTCCGTGTAAGGGGGAGCTCCTACAATGAGCAGTTCTTC. It specifies CSATVRVRGSSYNEQFF.

This sequence joins TRBV27 and TRBJ1-5; D gene ambiguous. Germline V gives CDR1 MNHEY, CDR2 SMNVEV (reference sequence). CDR3 length equals 13 residues. V dropped 5 bases and J dropped 0 bases, with 5 bases sitting between them. The CDR3 DNA reads TGTGCCAGCAGTCCGTATAGCAATCAGCCCCAGCATTTT. The encoded protein is CASSPYSNQPQHF.

The chain combines TRBV2 with TRBJ2-1; possibly TRBD2 for D (5 bases). The CDR3 consists of 13 residues. With 4 bases removed from V and 5 bases from J, the gap between germline ends came to 9 bases. Germline values: CDR1 SNHLY, CDR2 FYNNEI. The DNA of the CDR3 is TGTGCCAGCAGTGCTGGACTTGACAATGAGCAGTTCTTC. This encodes CASSAGLDNEQFF.

This clonotype was observed a few times. In nucleotides, the CDR3 is TGTGCCAGCAGTGAAGAGGGCGGCCAGGACGAGCAGTACTTC. The encoded protein is CASSEEGGQDEQYF. This chain joins TRBV2 and TRBJ2-7; no clear D. This CDR3 comprises 14 residues. V lost 1 base and J lost 5, with 12 bases in between. Germline lookup yields CDR1 SNHLY and CDR2 FYNNEI.